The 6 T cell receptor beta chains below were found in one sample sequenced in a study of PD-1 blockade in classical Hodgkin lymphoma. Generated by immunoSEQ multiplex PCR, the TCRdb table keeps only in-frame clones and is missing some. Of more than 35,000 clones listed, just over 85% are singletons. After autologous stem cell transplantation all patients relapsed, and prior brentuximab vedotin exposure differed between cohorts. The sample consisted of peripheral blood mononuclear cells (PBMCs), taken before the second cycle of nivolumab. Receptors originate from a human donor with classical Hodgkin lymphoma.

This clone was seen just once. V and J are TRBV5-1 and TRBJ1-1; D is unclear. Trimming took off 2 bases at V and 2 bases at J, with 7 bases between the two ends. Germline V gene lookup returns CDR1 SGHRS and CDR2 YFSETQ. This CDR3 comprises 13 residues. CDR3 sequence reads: CASSLIRNTEAFF. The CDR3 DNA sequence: TGCGCCAGCAGCTTAATACGAAACACTGAAGCTTTCTTT.

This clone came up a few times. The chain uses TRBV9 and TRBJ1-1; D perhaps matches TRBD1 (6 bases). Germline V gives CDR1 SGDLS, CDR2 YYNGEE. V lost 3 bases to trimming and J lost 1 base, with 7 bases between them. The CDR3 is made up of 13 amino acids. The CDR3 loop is CASSARGNTEAFF. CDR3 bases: TGTGCCAGCAGCGCCAGGGGGAACACTGAAGCTTTCTTT.

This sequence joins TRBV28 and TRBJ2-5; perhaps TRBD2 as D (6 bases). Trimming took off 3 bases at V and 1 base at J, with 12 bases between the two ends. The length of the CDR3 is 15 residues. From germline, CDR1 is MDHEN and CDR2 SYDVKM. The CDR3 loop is CASSLWRGLQETQYF. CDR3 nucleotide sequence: TGTGCCAGCAGTTTGTGGAGGGGACTCCAAGAGACCCAGTACTTC.

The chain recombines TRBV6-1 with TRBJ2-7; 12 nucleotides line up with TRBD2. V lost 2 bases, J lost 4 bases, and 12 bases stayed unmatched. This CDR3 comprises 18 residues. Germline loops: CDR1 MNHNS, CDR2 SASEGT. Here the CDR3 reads CASSELAGGPRSGYEQYF. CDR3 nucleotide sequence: TGTGCCAGCAGTGAACTAGCGGGAGGGCCCCGATCAGGTTACGAGCAGTACTTC.

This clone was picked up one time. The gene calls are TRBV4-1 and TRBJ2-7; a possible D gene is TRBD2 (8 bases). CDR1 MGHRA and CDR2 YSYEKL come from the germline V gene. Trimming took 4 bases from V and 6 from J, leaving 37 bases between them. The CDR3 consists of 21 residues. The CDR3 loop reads CASSLMPALGQRENIPPEQYF. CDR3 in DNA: TGCGCCAGCAGCCTCATGCCAGCCCTGGGACAGCGGGAGAACATCCCCCCCGAGCAGTACTTC.

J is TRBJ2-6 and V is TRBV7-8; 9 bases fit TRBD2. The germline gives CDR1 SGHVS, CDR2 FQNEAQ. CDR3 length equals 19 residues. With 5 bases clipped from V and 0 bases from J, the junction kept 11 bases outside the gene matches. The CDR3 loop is CASSASRLAVISGANVLTF. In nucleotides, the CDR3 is TGTGCCAGCAGCGCCTCAAGACTAGCGGTAATCTCTGGGGCCAACGTCCTGACTTTC.